This is a list of T cell receptor beta chains from one sample in a study of T-cell reconstitution after alpha-beta-depleted transplantation in children. One entry per CDR3 protein, called by TCRdb with MiXCR from the PCR reads. The sample carries 140,000 to 150,000 distinct CDR3 sequences, roughly 9% recorded once. The sample consisted of PBMCs, mostly from graft donor cells, taken 180 days after TCRalphabeta/CD19-depleted stem cell transplant. The source is a female patient between 2 and 15 years old who had a stem cell transplant for congenital amegakaryocytic thrombocytopenia, so the T cells may come from the graft donor. Each CDR3 is given with its conserved first and last residue. The order of the fields is CDR3 protein, CDR3 DNA, D gene, J gene, V gene, clone size. D genes are given only for firm matches. Clone size is given for some rows only: seen once, a few or many times, or a class if the clone is expanded.

cdr3_aa: CSARVRTSGGMELFF; cdr3_nt: TGCAGTGCTAGAGTGCGGACTAGCGGTGGTATGGAGCTGTTTTTT; d_call: TRBD2; j_call: TRBJ2-2; v_call: TRBV20-1; clone_size: few
cdr3_aa: CASSLRTSNEQFF; cdr3_nt: TGTGCCAGCAGTTTAAGGACTAGCAATGAGCAGTTCTTC; d_call: TRBD2; j_call: TRBJ2-1; v_call: TRBV12-3/TRBV12-4; clone_size: many
cdr3_aa: CAINLAGGSDTQYF; cdr3_nt: TGTGCCATCAATCTAGCGGGAGGATCAGATACGCAGTATTTT; d_call: TRBD2; j_call: TRBJ2-3; v_call: TRBV10-3; clone_size: NA
cdr3_aa: CSPDYGYTF; cdr3_nt: TGCAGCCCCGACTATGGCTACACCTTC; d_call: NA; j_call: TRBJ1-2; v_call: TRBV20-1; clone_size: many
cdr3_aa: CASSPGTGITYEQYF; cdr3_nt: TGTGCCAGCTCACCCGGGACAGGGATTACCTACGAGCAGTACTTC; d_call: TRBD1; j_call: TRBJ2-7; v_call: TRBV18; clone_size: NA
cdr3_aa: CASSLAMGASYEQYF; cdr3_nt: TGTGCCAGCAGCTTAGCGATGGGGGCCTCCTACGAGCAGTACTTC; d_call: NA; j_call: TRBJ2-7; v_call: TRBV7-2; clone_size: few
cdr3_aa: CASSVTGTLGNTIYF; cdr3_nt: TGTGCCAGCAGTGTAACCGGGACACTTGGAAACACCATATATTTT; d_call: NA; j_call: TRBJ1-3; v_call: TRBV28; clone_size: many
cdr3_aa: CASSQDQAGVGTDTQYF; cdr3_nt: TGTGCCAGCAGCCAAGACCAAGCGGGAGTGGGCACAGATACGCAGTATTTT; d_call: TRBD2; j_call: TRBJ2-3; v_call: TRBV4-2; clone_size: few
cdr3_aa: CASTTDTWNYGYTF; cdr3_nt: TGTGCCAGCACTACCGACACATGGAACTATGGCTACACCTTC; d_call: NA; j_call: TRBJ1-2; v_call: TRBV6-1; clone_size: NA
cdr3_aa: CASSLFVGEQFF; cdr3_nt: TGTGCCAGCAGCTTATTCGTCGGTGAGCAGTTCTTC; d_call: NA; j_call: TRBJ2-1; v_call: TRBV7-2; clone_size: many
cdr3_aa: CASSYQREDTQYF; cdr3_nt: TGTGCCAGCAGCTATCAGCGGGAGGATACGCAGTATTTT; d_call: TRBD2; j_call: TRBJ2-3; v_call: TRBV9; clone_size: many
cdr3_aa: CASREYSPGELFF; cdr3_nt: TGTGCCAGCAGGGAGTACAGCCCCGGGGAGCTGTTTTTT; d_call: NA; j_call: TRBJ2-2; v_call: TRBV6-1; clone_size: many
cdr3_aa: CASSPDSSSYNEQFF; cdr3_nt: TGCGCCAGCAGCCCAGACAGTTCTTCCTACAATGAGCAGTTCTTC; d_call: NA; j_call: TRBJ2-1; v_call: TRBV5-1; clone_size: many
cdr3_aa: CASSEGLVGTQYF; cdr3_nt: TGTGCCAGTAGCGAGGGATTAGTGGGGACCCAGTACTTC; d_call: NA; j_call: TRBJ2-5; v_call: TRBV19; clone_size: NA
cdr3_aa: CASSLLGAQDQPQHF; cdr3_nt: TGTGCCAGCAGCTTACTGGGGGCGCAGGATCAGCCCCAGCATTTT; d_call: NA; j_call: TRBJ1-5; v_call: TRBV5-6; clone_size: few
cdr3_aa: CASSLGKTSDPWEQYF; cdr3_nt: TGTGCCAGCAGCTTAGGTAAAACTAGCGACCCGTGGGAGCAGTACTTC; d_call: TRBD2; j_call: TRBJ2-7; v_call: TRBV11-3; clone_size: NA
cdr3_aa: CASSLIRASETQYF; cdr3_nt: TGCGCCAGCAGCTTGATTAGGGCGTCTGAGACCCAGTACTTC; d_call: NA; j_call: TRBJ2-5; v_call: TRBV5-1; clone_size: many
cdr3_aa: CATSDVAPISSGSYNEQFF; cdr3_nt: TGTGCCACCAGTGATGTAGCCCCCATCTCAAGCGGCTCCTACAATGAGCAGTTCTTC; d_call: NA; j_call: TRBJ2-1; v_call: TRBV24-1; clone_size: few
cdr3_aa: CAISEAPYRENTGELFF; cdr3_nt: TGTGCCATCAGTGAGGCGCCCTACAGGGAGAACACCGGGGAGCTGTTTTTT; d_call: NA; j_call: TRBJ2-2; v_call: TRBV10-3; clone_size: many
cdr3_aa: CASSFGGGSRAYGYTF; cdr3_nt: TGTGCCAGCAGCTTCGGGGGCGGATCTAGGGCCTATGGCTACACCTTC; d_call: NA; j_call: TRBJ1-2; v_call: TRBV5-4; clone_size: many
cdr3_aa: CACPRATDQETQYF; cdr3_nt: TGTGCCTGCCCCCGGGCAACGGACCAAGAGACCCAGTACTTC; d_call: NA; j_call: TRBJ2-5; v_call: TRBV30; clone_size: NA
cdr3_aa: CASSLVASMYEQYF; cdr3_nt: TGTGCCAGCAGCTTAGTGGCTAGTATGTACGAGCAGTACTTC; d_call: NA; j_call: TRBJ2-7; v_call: TRBV7-2; clone_size: NA
cdr3_aa: CSVGGTTNEKLFF; cdr3_nt: TGCAGCGTTGGTGGCACAACTAATGAAAAACTGTTTTTT; d_call: NA; j_call: TRBJ1-4; v_call: TRBV29-1; clone_size: few
cdr3_aa: CSARGRAQETQYF; cdr3_nt: TGCAGTGCTAGAGGAAGGGCCCAAGAGACCCAGTACTTC; d_call: NA; j_call: TRBJ2-5; v_call: TRBV20-1; clone_size: many
cdr3_aa: CSASAWTGGSNQPQHF; cdr3_nt: TGCAGTGCTAGTGCCTGGACGGGGGGAAGCAATCAGCCCCAGCATTTT; d_call: NA; j_call: TRBJ1-5; v_call: TRBV20-1; clone_size: many
cdr3_aa: CSASPLLNRVGQETQYF; cdr3_nt: TGCAGTGCTAGCCCCCTACTCAACAGGGTAGGCCAAGAGACCCAGTACTTC; d_call: NA; j_call: TRBJ2-5; v_call: TRBV20-1; clone_size: many
cdr3_aa: CASSVPRGEANYGYTF; cdr3_nt: TGCGCCAGCAGCGTTCCCCGGGGCGAAGCTAACTATGGCTACACCTTC; d_call: NA; j_call: TRBJ1-2; v_call: TRBV5-1; clone_size: NA
cdr3_aa: CASSQREGNQPQHF; cdr3_nt: TGTGCCAGCTCACAAAGGGAAGGCAATCAGCCCCAGCATTTT; d_call: NA; j_call: TRBJ1-5; v_call: TRBV18; clone_size: many
cdr3_aa: CASSPQPSGNTIYF; cdr3_nt: TGTGCCAGCAGCCCCCAGCCCTCTGGAAACACCATATATTTT; d_call: NA; j_call: TRBJ1-3; v_call: TRBV4-2; clone_size: NA
cdr3_aa: CASSSGRGGEQFF; cdr3_nt: TGTGCCAGCAGTAGCGGGAGGGGGGGAGAGCAGTTCTTC; d_call: TRBD2; j_call: TRBJ2-1; v_call: TRBV6-5; clone_size: many
cdr3_aa: CASSLLGTGNTIYF; cdr3_nt: TGTGCCAGCAGTTTACTGGGTACTGGAAACACCATATATTTT; d_call: NA; j_call: TRBJ1-3; v_call: TRBV12-3/TRBV12-4; clone_size: many
cdr3_aa: CASSMGPLGKKLFF; cdr3_nt: TGCGCCAGCAGCATGGGCCCCCTGGGGAAAAAACTGTTTTTT; d_call: NA; j_call: TRBJ1-4; v_call: TRBV4-3; clone_size: many
cdr3_aa: CASSFYLREAPKRAFF; cdr3_nt: TGTGCCAGCAGCTTCTATCTCCGGGAGGCCCCAAAGAGGGCTTTCTTT; d_call: NA; j_call: TRBJ1-1; v_call: TRBV7-2; clone_size: many
cdr3_aa: CASRRASGELFF; cdr3_nt: TGCGCCAGCCGGAGGGCATCCGGGGAGCTGTTTTTT; d_call: NA; j_call: TRBJ2-2; v_call: TRBV10-2; clone_size: NA
cdr3_aa: CSARAGSYGYTF; cdr3_nt: TGCAGTGCTAGAGCCGGGTCCTATGGCTACACCTTC; d_call: NA; j_call: TRBJ1-2; v_call: TRBV20-1; clone_size: many
cdr3_aa: CASTLPRASGTDTQYF; cdr3_nt: TGTGCCAGCACCCTCCCTAGGGCTAGCGGCACAGATACGCAGTATTTT; d_call: NA; j_call: TRBJ2-3; v_call: TRBV28; clone_size: many
cdr3_aa: CASSFRGSGGYNEQFF; cdr3_nt: TGCGCCAGCAGCTTCCGGGGTAGCGGGGGCTACAATGAGCAGTTCTTC; d_call: TRBD2; j_call: TRBJ2-1; v_call: TRBV5-1; clone_size: many
cdr3_aa: CASSRLYFGTDTQYF; cdr3_nt: TGCGCCAGCAGCCGGCTTTATTTCGGGACAGATACGCAGTATTTT; d_call: NA; j_call: TRBJ2-3; v_call: TRBV4-1; clone_size: many
cdr3_aa: CASSDPGGKNIQYF; cdr3_nt: TGTGCCAGCAGTGATCCAGGGGGAAAAAACATTCAGTACTTC; d_call: TRBD1; j_call: TRBJ2-4; v_call: TRBV2; clone_size: many
cdr3_aa: CASSFMGANYGYTF; cdr3_nt: TGTGCCAGCAGTTTTATGGGGGCTAACTATGGCTACACCTTC; d_call: NA; j_call: TRBJ1-2; v_call: TRBV28; clone_size: many
cdr3_aa: CASSLGTDQETQYF; cdr3_nt: TGTGCCAGCAGCTTGGGGACGGACCAAGAGACCCAGTACTTC; d_call: NA; j_call: TRBJ2-5; v_call: TRBV7-7; clone_size: many
cdr3_aa: CSAKRTSSNHEQYF; cdr3_nt: TGCAGTGCTAAGAGGACTAGCTCGAACCACGAGCAGTACTTC; d_call: TRBD2; j_call: TRBJ2-7; v_call: TRBV20-1; clone_size: many
cdr3_aa: CASSLIGQRSYEQYF; cdr3_nt: TGTGCCAGCAGCTTAATTGGACAGCGCTCCTACGAGCAGTACTTC; d_call: NA; j_call: TRBJ2-7; v_call: TRBV7-9; clone_size: few
cdr3_aa: CSASTQGYEQYF; cdr3_nt: TGCAGTGCTAGTACACAGGGATACGAGCAGTACTTC; d_call: NA; j_call: TRBJ2-7; v_call: TRBV20-1; clone_size: few
cdr3_aa: CASSQSPGWRNSYEQYF; cdr3_nt: TGCGCCAGCAGTCAATCCCCCGGTTGGAGGAACTCCTACGAGCAGTACTTC; d_call: NA; j_call: TRBJ2-7; v_call: TRBV23-1; clone_size: few
cdr3_aa: CASSQDRGGGYTF; cdr3_nt: TGCGCCAGCAGCCAAGACAGGGGGGGAGGCTACACCTTC; d_call: TRBD1; j_call: TRBJ1-2; v_call: TRBV4-3; clone_size: NA
cdr3_aa: CSVELRGRGETQYF; cdr3_nt: TGCAGCGTTGAACTGAGGGGGCGCGGTGAGACCCAGTACTTC; d_call: TRBD1; j_call: TRBJ2-5; v_call: TRBV29-1; clone_size: few
cdr3_aa: CASRLERNTGELFF; cdr3_nt: TGTGCCAGCAGACTGGAGCGTAACACCGGGGAGCTGTTTTTT; d_call: NA; j_call: TRBJ2-2; v_call: TRBV6-1; clone_size: few
cdr3_aa: CASSFSQFPEAFF; cdr3_nt: TGTGCCAGCAGTTTTAGCCAGTTCCCTGAAGCTTTCTTT; d_call: NA; j_call: TRBJ1-1; v_call: TRBV12-3/TRBV12-4; clone_size: few
cdr3_aa: CASSIPRTATNEQFF; cdr3_nt: TGTGCCAGTAGTATTCCGCGGACAGCTACAAATGAGCAGTTCTTC; d_call: NA; j_call: TRBJ2-1; v_call: TRBV19; clone_size: few
cdr3_aa: CASSLAGTDGYTF; cdr3_nt: TGTGCCAGCAGCTTGGCTGGGACTGATGGCTACACCTTC; d_call: NA; j_call: TRBJ1-2; v_call: TRBV5-7; clone_size: few
cdr3_aa: CSARVRGSSYNEQFF; cdr3_nt: TGCAGTGCTAGGGTACGCGGGAGTTCCTACAATGAGCAGTTCTTC; d_call: TRBD2; j_call: TRBJ2-1; v_call: TRBV20-1; clone_size: NA
cdr3_aa: CASSLIYGTGYEQYF; cdr3_nt: TGCGCCAGCAGCCTAATCTACGGGACAGGCTACGAGCAGTACTTC; d_call: TRBD1; j_call: TRBJ2-7; v_call: TRBV5-1; clone_size: many
cdr3_aa: CASSLNRNGYTF; cdr3_nt: TGTGCCAGCAGCTTAAACCGCAATGGCTACACCTTC; d_call: NA; j_call: TRBJ1-2; v_call: TRBV11-2; clone_size: few
cdr3_aa: CASSFSGRTIDEQFF; cdr3_nt: TGTGCCAGCAGCTTTAGCGGGAGAACGATAGATGAGCAGTTCTTC; d_call: TRBD2; j_call: TRBJ2-1; v_call: TRBV11-2; clone_size: many
cdr3_aa: CASSKTNYEQYF; cdr3_nt: TGTGCCAGCAGCAAGACGAACTACGAGCAGTACTTC; d_call: NA; j_call: TRBJ2-7; v_call: TRBV7-8; clone_size: many
cdr3_aa: CASSSPGGIQPQHF; cdr3_nt: TGTGCCAGCAGTTCTCCAGGGGGCATCCAGCCCCAGCATTTT; d_call: TRBD1; j_call: TRBJ1-5; v_call: TRBV28; clone_size: many
cdr3_aa: CASRGVTGELFF; cdr3_nt: TGCGCCAGCCGCGGGGTTACCGGGGAGCTGTTTTTT; d_call: NA; j_call: TRBJ2-2; v_call: TRBV4-3; clone_size: NA
cdr3_aa: CASSLLGNTIYF; cdr3_nt: TGTGCCAGCAGTTTATTGGGAAACACCATATATTTT; d_call: NA; j_call: TRBJ1-3; v_call: TRBV28; clone_size: many
cdr3_aa: CSARDRNRGGEKLFF; cdr3_nt: TGCAGTGCTAGAGATCGGAACAGGGGAGGTGAAAAACTGTTTTTT; d_call: TRBD1; j_call: TRBJ1-4; v_call: TRBV20-1; clone_size: many